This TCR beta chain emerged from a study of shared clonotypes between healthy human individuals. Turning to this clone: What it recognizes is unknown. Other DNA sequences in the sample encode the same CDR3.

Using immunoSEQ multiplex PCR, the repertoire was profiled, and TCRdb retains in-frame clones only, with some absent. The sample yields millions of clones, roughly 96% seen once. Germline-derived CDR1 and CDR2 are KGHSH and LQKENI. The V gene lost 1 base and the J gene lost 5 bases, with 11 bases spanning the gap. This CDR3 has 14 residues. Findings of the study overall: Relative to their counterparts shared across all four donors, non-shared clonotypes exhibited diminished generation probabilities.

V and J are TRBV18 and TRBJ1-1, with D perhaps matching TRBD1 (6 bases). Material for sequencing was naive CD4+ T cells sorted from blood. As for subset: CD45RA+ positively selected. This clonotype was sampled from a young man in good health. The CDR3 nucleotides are TGTGCCAGCTCACCACAGGGGGTGGGAACTGAAGCTTTCTTT. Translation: CASSPQGVGTEAFF.